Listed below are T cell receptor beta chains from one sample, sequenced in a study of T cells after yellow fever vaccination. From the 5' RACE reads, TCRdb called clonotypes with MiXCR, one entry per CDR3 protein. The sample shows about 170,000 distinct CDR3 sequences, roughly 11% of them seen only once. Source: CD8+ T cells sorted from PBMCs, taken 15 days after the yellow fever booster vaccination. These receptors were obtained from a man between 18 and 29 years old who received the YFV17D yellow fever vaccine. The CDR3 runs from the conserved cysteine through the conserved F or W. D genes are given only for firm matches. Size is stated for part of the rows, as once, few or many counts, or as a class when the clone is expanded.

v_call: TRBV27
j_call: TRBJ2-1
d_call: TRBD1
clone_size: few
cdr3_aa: CASSFGTGGLDEQFF
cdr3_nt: TGTGCCAGCAGTTTCGGGACAGGGGGCTTAGATGAGCAGTTCTTC

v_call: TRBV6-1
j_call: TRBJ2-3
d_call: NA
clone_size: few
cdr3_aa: CASGGDTQYF
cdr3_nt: TGTGCCAGCGGTGGGGATACGCAGTATTTT

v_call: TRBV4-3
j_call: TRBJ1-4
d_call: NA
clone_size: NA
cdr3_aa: CASSPVAWGGNEKLFF
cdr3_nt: TGCGCCAGCAGCCCCGTTGCCTGGGGTGGGAATGAAAAACTGTTTTTT

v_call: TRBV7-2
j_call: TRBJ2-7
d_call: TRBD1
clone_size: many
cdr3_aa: CASSRPGGRYEQYF
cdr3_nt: TGTGCCAGCAGCCGCCCAGGGGGCCGGTACGAGCAGTACTTC

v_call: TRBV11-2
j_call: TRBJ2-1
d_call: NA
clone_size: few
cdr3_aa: CASSLKWRDYNEQFF
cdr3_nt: TGTGCCAGCAGCTTAAAGTGGAGGGACTACAATGAGCAGTTCTTC

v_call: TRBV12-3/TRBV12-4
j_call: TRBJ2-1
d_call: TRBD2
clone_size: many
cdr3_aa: CASSSGLVNEQFF
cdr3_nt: TGTGCCAGCAGTTCCGGACTAGTTAATGAGCAGTTCTTC

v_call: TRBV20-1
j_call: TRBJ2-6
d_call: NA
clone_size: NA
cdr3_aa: CSARAGPLLPGANVLTF
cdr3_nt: TGCAGTGCTAGAGCGGGGCCCCTGCTCCCTGGGGCCAACGTCCTGACTTTC

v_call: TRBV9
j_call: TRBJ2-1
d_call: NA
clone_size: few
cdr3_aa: CASSVEQTDSYNEQFF
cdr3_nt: TGTGCCAGCAGCGTAGAGCAGACCGACAGCTACAATGAGCAGTTCTTC

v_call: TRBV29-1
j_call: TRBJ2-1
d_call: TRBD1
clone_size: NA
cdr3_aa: CSVRTGGEQFF
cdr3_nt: TGCAGCGTGAGGACAGGGGGTGAGCAGTTCTTC

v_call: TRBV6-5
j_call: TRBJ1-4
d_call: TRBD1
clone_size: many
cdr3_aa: CASSSKTGGEDEKLFF
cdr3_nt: TGTGCCAGCAGTTCAAAGACAGGGGGCGAGGATGAAAAACTGTTTTTT

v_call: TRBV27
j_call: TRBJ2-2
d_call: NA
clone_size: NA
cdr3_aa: CASSFGGELFF
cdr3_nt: TGTGCCAGCAGTTTCGGCGGGGAGCTGTTTTTT

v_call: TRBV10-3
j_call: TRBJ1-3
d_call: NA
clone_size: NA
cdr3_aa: CAISEGPPGTGNTIYF
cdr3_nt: TGTGCCATCAGTGAAGGGCCGCCGGGGACTGGAAACACCATATATTTT

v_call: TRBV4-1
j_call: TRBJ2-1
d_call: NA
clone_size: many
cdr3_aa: CASSPGGGRSYNEQFF
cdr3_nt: TGCGCCAGCAGCCCAGGGGGGGGGCGGTCCTACAATGAGCAGTTCTTC

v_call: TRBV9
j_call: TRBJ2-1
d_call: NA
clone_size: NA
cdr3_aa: CASSGGLEQFF
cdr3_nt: TGTGCCAGCAGCGGGGGTTTGGAGCAGTTCTTC

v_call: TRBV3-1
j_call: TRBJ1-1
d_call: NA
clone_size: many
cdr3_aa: CASSQENYRYTEAFF
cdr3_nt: TGTGCCAGCAGCCAAGAAAACTACAGATACACTGAAGCTTTCTTT